Included here is one T cell receptor (beta chain) sequence, with context. Its specificity is not known. Sequencing was performed with immunoSEQ multiplex PCR; in TCRdb, only in-frame clones are kept and a portion is missing. The repertoire includes tens of thousands of clones, 70% to 85% of them detected once, and approximately 22% sits in the top ten. The sample originates from a study of T cell responses to AZD1222 COVID-19 vaccine. In germline, CDR1 is LNHDA, CDR2 SQIVND (reference sequence). The CDR3 has 14 amino acids. Trimming left V 6 bases short and J 7 bases short, with 16 bases between. Study findings and constraints: Vaccine-related CD4 TCRs covered spike, predominating at 160-218 and 743-854.

The gene calls are TRBV19 and TRBJ2-1; the D gene could be TRBD1 or TRBD2 (5 bases each). This material consisted of peripheral blood, taken on day 0 of MenACWY control vaccination. The receptor was isolated from an adult in good health. For the CDR3, the DNA is TGTGCCAGTAGACCTAGGGACGGACGAAATGAGCAGTTCTTC. This encodes CASRPRDGRNEQFF. The full variable domain, with the rest looked up from reference TRBV19 and TRBJ2-1, is DGGITQSPKYLFRKEGQNVTLSCEQNLNHDAMYWYRQDPGQGLRLIYYSQIVNDFQKGDIAEGYSVSREKKESFPLTVTSAQKNPTAFYLCASRPRDGRNEQFFGPGTRLTVL.